This T cell receptor (beta chain) derives from a study of OX40 agonist ivuxolimab in advanced cancers. The germline gives CDR1 GTSNPN, CDR2 SVGIG (reference sequence). V dropped 1 base and J dropped 7; count of bases not matched to a gene: 8. The CDR3 has 14 residues. Sequencing was performed with immunoSEQ multiplex PCR; in TCRdb, only in-frame clones are kept and a portion is missing. The table lists tens of thousands of clones, around 92% of them singletons. V gene TRBV30 combines with J gene TRBJ2-7, with TRBD1 matching 9 bases. This TCR was sampled from an adult with an advanced solid tumor such as melanoma, head and neck, liver or kidney cancer. The sample was CD4+ or CD8+ T cells sorted from blood, taken in a trial of the OX40 agonist ivuxolimab. DNA of the CDR3: TGTGCCTGGAGTGGGGACAGGGTTTCGGGGGAGCAGTACTTC. It specifies CAWSGDRVSGEQYF.